Each of the 24 T cell receptor beta chains below was sequenced from the same sample in a study of CD8+ T cells in alopecia areata (dated by TCRdb to 2017 to 2018). The intended sense of this specimen's time point label: baseline before oral tofacitinib. Libraries were built with the immunoSEQ multiplex PCR assay. To provide template for TCR sequencing, every sample had RNA extracted and reverse transcribed into cDNA. As stored in TCRdb, this immuneACCESS dataset retains in-frame rearrangements with V and J assigned. A fraction of the clones does not appear; measured against another copy, unresolved V genes explain less than half of the discrepancy, and the remainder lacks a known reason. Within this sample are around 140,000 clones, with about 47% of them counted one time only. Of the sample, about 19% is held by the ten largest clones. Sequenced material: CD8+ T cells sorted from blood, taken at week 0. The receptors originated from a human donor with alopecia areata.

V and J are TRBV30 and TRBJ1-1; TRBD1 is a possible D gene (6 bases). CDR1 GTSNPN and CDR2 SVGIG come from the germline V gene (reference sequence). The CDR3 runs to 13 residues. V was trimmed by 4 bases and J by 5 bases, leaving 14 bases between them. Here the CDR3 DNA reads TGTGCCTGGACGATACAGGGTGGTACTGAAGCTTTCTTT. This gives the protein CAWTIQGGTEAFF. Variable domain in full (rest from reference TRBV30 and TRBJ1-1): SQTIHQWPATLVQPVGSPLSLECTVEGTSNPNLYWYRQAAGRGLQLLFYSVGIGQISSEVPQNLSASRPQDRQFILSSKKLLLSDSGFYLCAWTIQGGTEAFFGQGTRLTVV.

The chain links TRBV7-9 to TRBJ1-1; no firm D call. The CDR3 runs to 14 residues. The germline CDR1 and CDR2 sequences are SEHNR and FQNEAQ (reference sequence). V lost 5 bases and J lost 1, with 11 bases in between. CDR3 DNA sequence: TGTGCCAGCAGCACTGGGAACAAGAACACTGAAGCTTTCTTT. Amino acid sequence: CASSTGNKNTEAFF.

Only one count was recorded for this clone. The chain carries TRBV27 and TRBJ1-1; D unresolved. Germline assignment: CDR1 MNHEY and CDR2 SMNVEV (reference sequence). The V gene lost 5 bases and the J gene lost 4 bases, with 14 bases spanning the gap. The CDR3 spans 14 residues. The CDR3 DNA follows: TGTGCCAGCAGTCCGGGCGGTGAGGGCACTGAAGCTTTCTTT. The encoded protein is CASSPGGEGTEAFF.

The gene calls are TRBV6-5 and TRBJ1-2, with D unresolved. The CDR3 runs to 13 residues. Germline V gene sequence: CDR1 MNHEY, CDR2 SVGAGI. V was clipped by 0 bases and J by 6 bases, with 8 bases between them. The CDR3 DNA follows: TGTGCCAGCAGTTACTCGGAAGGCAATGGCTACACCTTC. Encoded protein: CASSYSEGNGYTF.

This clone has just a few counts. This rearrangement joins TRBV13 to TRBJ1-1, with D maybe TRBD1 (5 bases). V was cut by 4 bases and J by 1 base, with 7 bases left in between. Per germline, CDR1 PRHDT and CDR2 FYEKMQ (reference sequence). The CDR3 loop spans 13 amino acids. Written as DNA, the CDR3 is TGTGCCAGCAGCTACAGGAGGAACACTGAAGCTTTCTTT. Translated: CASSYRRNTEAFF.

CDR3 sequence (DNA): TGTGCCTGGACTGGGACAGGAGGAAGCAATCAGCCCCAGCATTTT. Translated, it gives CAWTGTGGSNQPQHF. The chain recombines TRBV30 with TRBJ1-5; TRBD1 matches 8 bases. With V trimmed by 4 bases and J by 1 base, 6 bases remained unmatched. The length of the CDR3 is 15 residues. Per germline, CDR1 GTSNPN and CDR2 SVGIG (reference sequence).

J is TRBJ2-7 and V is TRBV7-8; 8 bases are a match to TRBD1. V lost 1 base and J lost 3; bases outside the gene matches: 5. In germline, CDR1 is SGHVS, CDR2 FQNEAQ. The CDR3 totals 15 residues. DNA for the CDR3: TGTGCCAGCAGCTTAGGCTCAGGGGGCATCTACGAGCAGTACTTC. It translates to CASSLGSGGIYEQYF.

The chain has TRBV5-4 and TRBJ2-1; 8 bases agree with TRBD2. CDR3 length equals 11 residues. V was clipped by 8 bases and J by 6 bases; unmatched bases: 1. CDR1 and CDR2 (germline): SGHNT, YYREEE (reference sequence). The CDR3 loop reads CASSGANEQFF. In DNA, the CDR3 is TGTGCCAGTAGCGGGGCCAATGAGCAGTTCTTC.

The gene calls are TRBV5-6 and TRBJ1-5; TRBD1 agrees at 7 bases. V lost 3 bases and J lost 4; bases outside the gene matches: 4. This CDR3 is built from 14 residues. In germline, CDR1 is SGHDT, CDR2 YYEEEE. CDR3 nucleotide sequence: TGTGCCAGCAGCTGGCAGGGGGAAAATCAGCCCCAGCATTTT. Its translation: CASSWQGENQPQHF. Together with reference TRBV5-6 and TRBJ1-5, the CDR3 gives the full variable domain: DAGVTQSPTHLIKTRGQQVTLRCSPKSGHDTVSWYQQALGQGPQFIFQYYEEEERQRGNFPDRFSGHQFPNYSSELNVNALLLGDSALYLCASSWQGENQPQHFGDGTRLSIL.

This chain uses TRBV25-1 with TRBJ1-2, with D perhaps matching TRBD1 (5 bases). V shed 5 bases and J shed 8 bases, with 12 bases lying between them. Germline values: CDR1 MGHDK, CDR2 SYGVNS. This CDR3 contains 12 residues. The CDR3 DNA reads TGTGCCAGCAGTAGTTGGGACTTCGGCTACACCTTC. Its protein product is CASSSWDFGYTF.

This clone was counted once. The chain couples TRBV5-1 to TRBJ1-6, with no clear D. This CDR3 contains 14 residues. The germline CDR1 and CDR2 sequences are SGHRS and YFSETQ. The V and J ends lost 1 base and 7 bases respectively, with 9 bases between them. The CDR3 spells CASSLYEPNSPLHF. The CDR3, as DNA: TGCGCCAGCAGCTTGTATGAGCCCAATTCACCCCTCCACTTT.

The rearrangement uses TRBV5-1 and TRBJ1-1; 11 bases agree with TRBD1. CDR3 length equals 15 residues. V shed 2 bases and J 2 bases; nucleotides not matched to a gene: 2. Germline CDR1 is SGHRS and CDR2 is YFSETQ. In DNA form, the CDR3 reads TGCGCCAGCAGCTTAGGACAGGGGGCCAACACTGAAGCTTTCTTT. Residues: CASSLGQGANTEAFF.

The chain is built from TRBV7-9 and TRBJ2-2; perhaps TRBD1 as D (5 bases). CDR3 length: 14 amino acids. Germline-derived CDR1 and CDR2 are SEHNR and FQNEAQ (reference sequence). V dropped 4 bases and J dropped 1 base, with 7 bases sitting between them. Written as DNA, the CDR3 is TGTGCCAGCAGCTCCAGGGAGAACACCGGGGAGCTGTTTTTT. Translating it yields CASSSRENTGELFF. Together with reference TRBV7-9 and TRBJ2-2, the CDR3 gives the full variable domain: DTGVSQNPRHKITKRGQNVTFRCDPISEHNRLYWYRQTLGQGPEFLTYFQNEAQLEKSRLLSDRFSAERPKGSFSTLEIQRTEQGDSAMYLCASSSRENTGELFFGEGSRLTVL.

The gene calls are TRBV15 and TRBJ2-6; weak D call: TRBD2 (6 bases). Germline CDR1 LNHNV, CDR2 YYDKDF (reference sequence). The length of the CDR3 is 16 residues. With 1 base removed from V and 0 bases from J, the gap between germline ends came to 7 bases. The CDR3 loop is CATSRGGVSGANVLTF. The CDR3 nucleotides are TGTGCCACCAGCAGAGGGGGGGTCTCTGGGGCCAACGTCCTGACTTTC. The full variable domain, in which reference TRBV15 and TRBJ2-6 provide the parts outside the CDR3, is DAMVIQNPRYQVTQFGKPVTLSCSQTLNHNVMYWYQQKSSQAPKLLFHYYDKDFNNEADTPDNFQSRRPNTSFCFLDIRSPGLGDTAMYLCATSRGGVSGANVLTFGAGSRLTVL.

J is TRBJ1-1 and V is TRBV5-1, with D uncertain. Germline V gene sequence: CDR1 SGHRS, CDR2 YFSETQ. V lost 1 base, J lost 0 bases, and 7 bases lay in between. CDR3 length: 14 amino acids. CDR3 nucleotide sequence: TGCGCCAGCAGCTTGTACAGCTTGAACACTGAAGCTTTCTTT. Translation: CASSLYSLNTEAFF.

V gene TRBV2 combines with J gene TRBJ1-4; 7 nucleotides align to TRBD1. The CDR3 loop spans 16 amino acids. With 2 bases clipped from V and 11 bases from J, the junction kept 14 bases outside the gene matches. Germline values: CDR1 SNHLY, CDR2 FYNNEI. CDR3: CASSESQQGREGKLFF. CDR3 bases: TGTGCCAGCAGTGAATCGCAACAGGGGCGAGAGGGTAAACTGTTTTTT.

The chain links TRBV30 to TRBJ2-1; D perhaps matches TRBD2 (5 bases). The CDR3 runs 12 residues. The germline V gene encodes CDR1 GTSNPN and CDR2 SVGIG (reference sequence). Trimming pared 0 bases from V and 9 bases from J, leaving 9 bases between. The CDR3 bases are TGTGCCTGGAGTGTACTTGGGAGTGAGCAGTTCTTC. As protein: CAWSVLGSEQFF.

This clone was counted only a few times. This rearrangement joins TRBV29-1 to TRBJ1-4; perhaps TRBD1 as D (5 bases). Trimming took 4 bases from V and 5 from J, leaving 8 bases between them. This CDR3 comprises 12 residues. CDR1 is SQVTM, CDR2 ANQGSEA, per germline. The CDR3 loop is CSVVGENEKLFF. CDR3 coding DNA: TGCAGCGTTGTAGGGGAGAATGAAAAACTGTTTTTT.

This clone was observed a handful of times. The V gene is TRBV5-1, the J gene TRBJ1-6, with 7 bases matching TRBD1. The CDR3 is made up of 15 amino acids. Trimming cost V 4 bases and J 4 bases; bases outside gene matches: 5. CDR1 and CDR2 (germline): SGHRS, YFSETQ. CDR3 amino acids: CASSLTGQYNSPLHF. CDR3 in DNA: TGCGCCAGCAGCCTAACGGGACAGTATAATTCACCCCTCCACTTT.

This chain uses TRBV5-6 with TRBJ1-2, with 7 bases that match TRBD1. Losses at the gene ends were 3 bases for V and 0 bases for J; bases not matched to a gene: 5. CDR3 length: 15 residues. CDR1 is SGHDT and CDR2 is YYEEEE in the germline V gene. The chain's CDR3 is CASSWDSFANYGYTF. The CDR3 DNA sequence: TGTGCCAGCAGCTGGGACAGCTTTGCTAACTATGGCTACACCTTC.

The chain links TRBV5-6 to TRBJ2-7, with 8 bases aligning to TRBD2. Trimming removed 2 bases from V and 2 bases from J; junction bases left unmatched: 3. The CDR3 totals 14 residues. CDR1 SGHDT and CDR2 YYEEEE come from the germline V gene. CDR3 sequence (DNA): TGTGCCAGCAGCTTTACGGGGGGGCCCTACGAGCAGTACTTC. Translated, it gives CASSFTGGPYEQYF.

The gene calls are TRBV27 and TRBJ2-1; maybe TRBD2 (5 bases). Between the trimmed V and J ends, which lost 4 bases and 7 bases, there was a span of 14 bases. Germline lookup yields CDR1 MNHEY and CDR2 SMNVEV (reference sequence). The CDR3 runs 14 residues. The CDR3 region has the DNA TGTGCCAGCAGTTCTCCCCGGGGTCCGAATGAGCAGTTCTTC. Protein sequence: CASSSPRGPNEQFF.

DNA for the CDR3: TGTGCCAGCAGTTACTCTCTGGGCACTGAAGCTTTCTTT. Residues: CASSYSLGTEAFF. V is TRBV6-5 and J is TRBJ1-1; D is ambiguous. The V end lost 0 bases, the J end lost 4 bases, and 6 bases lay between the germline ends. Per the germline V gene, CDR1 is MNHEY and CDR2 is SVGAGI. The CDR3 runs 13 residues.

This clone came up a few times. The chain couples TRBV5-1 to TRBJ2-1; D is uncertain. Trimming stripped 2 bases from V and 10 bases from J, with 7 bases between. The V gene's germline CDR1 is SGHRS and CDR2 YFSETQ. The CDR3 consists of 11 residues. The CDR3 sequence is CASSFGKEQFF. The CDR3 nucleotides read TGCGCCAGCAGCTTTGGAAAGGAGCAGTTCTTC.